The clone carrying this T cell receptor (beta chain) was counted only a few times. Its antigen is unidentified. Gene names and germline refer to mouse. The read is 4 residues too short to cover the CDR3 end, so that end is filled in from the germline J gene. These data originate in a study of CD8+ T cells in alopecia areata. Study as a whole: C3H/HeJ graft donors with spontaneous alopecia, aged 6-12 months, supplied skin that was transplanted onto female C3H/HeJ mice aged roughly 6-11 weeks. General study points: Higher clonality was seen in lesional scalp than in normal scalp, especially in alopecia totalis/universalis.

Germline lookup yields CDR1 FNHDT and CDR2 SITEND (reference sequence). V dropped 0 bases and J dropped 0 bases, with 18 bases sitting between them. The CDR3 totals 18 residues. CD4, CD8alpha, NKG2D, NKG2ACE and other markers were used to sort pooled cutaneous lymph node cells. Sequencing templates came from extracted RNA that was reverse transcribed into cDNA. Sequencing used immunoSEQ multiplex PCR; TCRdb keeps in-frame clones, though not all of them. The sample gives approximately 280,000 clones, none seen only once, and the top ten clones hold 1.2%. V is TRBV19 and J is TRBJ1-2; a weak D match, TRBD1 (6 bases). Material for sequencing was CD4+ T cells sorted from a lymph node. This clonotype was sampled from a C3H/HeJ mouse with alopecia areata. Strain haplotype (MHC): H2-k. This chain's CDR3 is CASSIAAGRDKSNSDYTF. The DNA read from the CDR3 is TGTGCCAGCAGTATAGCGGCTGGACGGGACAAATCAAACTCC.